The clone carrying this TCR gamma chain is large in the sample. The CDR3 has 14 residues. The V segment lost 8 bases and the J segment 0 bases; nucleotides outside the gene matches: 4. TCRdb re-called the multiplex PCR reads with CATT. Here the sample spans about 1,200 gamma-chain clones, 15% being singletons. The sample comes from a study of gamma delta lymphoproliferative disorders and STAT genes. Sequencing used genomic DNA taken from PBMCs of patients and controls. Sample: blood. This sequence originates from a human donor in good health. The chain links TRGV10 to TRGJP1. The J gene, left out of TCRdb, was set here by checking the DNA against germline. TRGV10 is given ORF status, its function remaining uncertain. In DNA form, the CDR3 reads TGTGCTGCGTGGGCGAATACCACTGGTTGGTTCAAGATATTT. As protein: CAAWANTTGWFKIF.